Sequencing of this T cell receptor (beta chain) was carried out in a study of T-cell memory formation after mild COVID-19. TCRdb redid the calling of the 5' RACE reads with MiXCR, one entry per CDR3 protein. The data show around 300,000 distinct CDR3 sequences, with 15% to 20% seen just once and 20% to 25% held by the top ten. This clonotype was counted many times. CDR1 SGHTA and CDR2 FQGNSA come from the germline V gene. CDR3 length: 12 residues. Sample: PBMCs or a T cell subset sorted from them (not recorded which). The V and J genes are TRBV7-2 and TRBJ2-3; 7 bases line up with TRBD2. The sequence came from a man between 18 and 29 years old who had mild COVID-19 (a few samples of this study predate the infection). Cell type and time point are not known. The CDR3 protein is CATKAGQDTQYF. As DNA, the CDR3 is TGTGCTACCAAAGCGGGGCAGGATACGCAGTATTTT.